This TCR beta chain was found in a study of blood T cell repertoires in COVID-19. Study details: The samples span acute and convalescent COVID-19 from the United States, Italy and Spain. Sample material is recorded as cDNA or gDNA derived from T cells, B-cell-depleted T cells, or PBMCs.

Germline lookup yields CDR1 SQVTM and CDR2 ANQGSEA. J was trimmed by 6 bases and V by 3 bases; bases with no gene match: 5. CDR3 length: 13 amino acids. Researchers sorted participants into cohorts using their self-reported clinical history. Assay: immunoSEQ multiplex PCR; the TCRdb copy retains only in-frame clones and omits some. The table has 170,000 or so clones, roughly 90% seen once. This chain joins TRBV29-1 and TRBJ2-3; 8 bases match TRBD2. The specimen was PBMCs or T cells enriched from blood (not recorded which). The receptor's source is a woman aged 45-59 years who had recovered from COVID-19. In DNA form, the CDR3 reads TGCAGCGTTGAGCCCCGGGAGGGCGATACGCAGTATTTT. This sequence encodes CSVEPREGDTQYF.